This T cell receptor beta chain was sequenced during a study of beta chain features in type 1 diabetes. Expressed TCRB transcripts were sequenced, since all the RNA that had been isolated was reverse transcribed. Using immunoSEQ multiplex PCR, the repertoire was profiled, and TCRdb retains in-frame clones only, with some absent. The top ten hold around 0.022% of the sample, which has about 700,000 clones, 13% seen once. Note on this clone: The target antigen is unknown. Sequence at one end of the junction differs from germline and may be a read error.

Germline V gives CDR1 SGHDN, CDR2 FVKESK. This CDR3 is 13 amino acids long. Study-level points and caveats: There was a moderate but significant shortening of TCRB CDR3s in all four CD4+ subsets of Type 1 diabetes patients.

This chain links TRBV14 with TRBJ2-1; 8 bases are shared with TRBD2. The sample was naive CD4+ T cells from blood. This TCR came from a man between 18 and 29 years old with type 1 diabetes. For the CDR3, the DNA is TGTGCCAGCAGCCCAGAGGTACGGGGGGGCCTGGTCTTC. Residues: CASSPEVRGGLVF.